These T cell receptor beta chains were read from a single sample in a study of blood T cell repertoires in COVID-19. This table comes from immunoSEQ multiplex PCR, and its TCRdb copy is limited to in-frame clones, with some not included. This table has 100,000 to 150,000 clones, 75% to 90% appearing once. The sample taken for sequencing was peripheral blood. These receptors originate from a man in his forties or fifties with active or convalescent COVID-19. Each CDR3 is given with its conserved first and last residue. Fields, in order: clone size, D gene, V gene, J gene, CDR3 protein, CDR3 DNA. A D gene is named only where the DNA matches it firmly. Only part of the rows carry a size: once, few, many, or a class if the clone is expanded.

once	TRBD2	TRBV28	TRBJ2-7	CASSLYRGRGEQYF	TGTGCCAGCAGTTTATACCGCGGGAGGGGAGAGCAGTACTTC
-	TRBD1	TRBV30	TRBJ1-4	CAGDRGTRANEKLFF	TGTGCCGGAGACAGGGGGACGCGGGCTAATGAAAAACTGTTTTTT
-	TRBD1	TRBV5-5	TRBJ1-1	CASSRGQGGIAAFF	TGTGCCAGCAGCCGAGGACAGGGCGGAATTGCGGCTTTCTTT
-	TRBD1	TRBV5-6	TRBJ2-5	CASSSAPGQGNMETQYF	TGTGCCAGCAGCTCTGCCCCGGGACAGGGGAATATGGAGACCCAGTACTTC
-	-	TRBV10-3	TRBJ1-2	CAIGEPQGPDGGYTF	TGTGCCATCGGGGAGCCACAGGGACCTGATGGTGGCTACACCTTC
-	-	TRBV28	TRBJ2-5	CASSLSLETQYF	TGTGCCAGCAGCTTGAGTCTGGAGACCCAGTACTTC
few	-	TRBV18	TRBJ1-3	CASSQGPGNTIYF	TGTGCCAGCTCACAGGGGCCCGGAAACACCATATATTTT
-	TRBD1	TRBV4-3	TRBJ1-6	CASSQTGGSSYNSPLHF	TGCGCCAGCAGCCAAACAGGGGGGAGCTCCTATAATTCACCCCTCCACTTT
-	TRBD1	TRBV27	TRBJ1-2	CASSSLASRGSYTF	TGTGCCAGCAGTTCCCTGGCATCCAGGGGGTCGTACACCTTC
once	TRBD1	TRBV19	TRBJ2-1	CASSIRGQGVHEQFF	TGTGCCAGTAGTATAAGGGGACAGGGTGTTCATGAGCAGTTCTTC
few	TRBD1	TRBV10-1	TRBJ2-7	CASSGTGLTYEQYF	TGCGCCAGCAGTGGGACAGGTCTTACCTACGAGCAGTACTTC
-	-	TRBV5-1	TRBJ2-5	CASSLGVAGAGTQYF	TGCGCCAGCAGCTTGGGTGTGGCAGGGGCGGGGACCCAGTACTTC
-	-	TRBV30	TRBJ1-4	CAWASGRLNEKLFF	TGTGCCTGGGCCTCGGGGAGACTTAATGAAAAACTGTTTTTT
once	-	TRBV29-1	TRBJ2-7	CSALGGPAYEQYF	TGCAGCGCCCTCGGGGGGCCGGCCTACGAGCAGTACTTC
-	TRBD1	TRBV5-1	TRBJ2-5	CASSTNRGQYQETQYF	TGCGCCAGCAGCACGAACAGGGGCCAGTACCAAGAGACCCAGTACTTC
-	TRBD1	TRBV19	TRBJ1-2	CASSRGTGGDYGYTF	TGTGCCAGTAGTAGAGGGACAGGAGGAGACTATGGCTACACCTTC
few	TRBD2	TRBV4-1	TRBJ2-5	CASSQEGLAGGSVSQETQYF	TGCGCCAGCAGCCAAGAAGGTTTAGCGGGGGGTTCGGTGAGTCAAGAGACCCAGTACTTC
-	TRBD1	TRBV5-8	TRBJ1-5	CASSRGTAASLNQPQHF	TGTGCCAGCAGCCGCGGGACAGCCGCTTCTCTCAATCAGCCCCAGCATTTT
-	TRBD1	TRBV5-6	TRBJ1-5	CASSQGQGADQPQHF	TGTGCCAGCAGCCAGGGACAGGGGGCGGATCAGCCCCAGCATTTT
-	-	TRBV4-3	TRBJ1-1	CASSQDRQEAFF	TGCGCCAGCAGCCAAGATCGACAGGAAGCTTTCTTT
-	-	TRBV12-5	TRBJ1-2	CASGIGSGWGYTF	TGTGCTAGTGGTATAGGATCGGGTTGGGGCTACACCTTC
-	TRBD1	TRBV9	TRBJ1-1	CASSVGRGLNTEAFF	TGTGCCAGCAGCGTAGGGAGGGGGCTGAACACTGAAGCTTTCTTT
-	TRBD2	TRBV18	TRBJ2-3	CASSPASGRTDTQYF	TGTGCCAGCTCACCAGCTAGCGGGAGAACAGATACGCAGTATTTT
-	TRBD1	TRBV12-5	TRBJ1-6	CASGQGTSSPLHF	TGTGCTAGCGGACAGGGGACAAGTTCACCCCTCCACTTT
-	TRBD2	TRBV5-1	TRBJ2-2	CASSLSGGVPGELFF	TGCGCCAGCAGCTTGAGCGGGGGGGTGCCCGGGGAGCTGTTTTTT
-	TRBD2	TRBV19	TRBJ2-2	CASGGGYTGELFF	TGTGCCAGCGGGGGGGGCTACACCGGGGAGCTGTTTTTT
-	-	TRBV29-1	TRBJ2-5	CSGTKQGEETQYF	TGCAGCGGAACTAAACAGGGCGAAGAGACCCAGTACTTC
-	TRBD2	TRBV10-3	TRBJ2-2	CAISESTSGRALDTGELFF	TGTGCCATCAGTGAGTCGACTAGCGGGAGGGCCCTGGACACCGGGGAGCTGTTTTTT
-	TRBD2	TRBV24-1	TRBJ2-1	CATSDRNSGRSNEQFF	TGTGCCACCAGTGATAGGAATAGCGGGAGGTCCAATGAGCAGTTCTTC
once	-	TRBV2	TRBJ2-3	CASRGRGGATDTQYF	TGTGCCAGCAGGGGGCGGGGCGGGGCCACAGATACGCAGTATTTT
-	TRBD1	TRBV2	TRBJ1-6	CASRTTRDRGSPLHF	TGTGCCAGCAGGACCACCCGGGACAGGGGATCACCCCTCCACTTT
-	TRBD1	TRBV6-6	TRBJ1-5	CASSVAQGANNQPQHF	TGTGCCAGCAGTGTCGCGCAGGGGGCAAACAATCAGCCCCAGCATTTT
-	-	TRBV23-1	TRBJ1-5	CASSGSKGASNQPQHF	TGCGCCAGCAGTGGCAGCAAAGGGGCAAGCAATCAGCCCCAGCATTTT
-	TRBD2	TRBV29-1	TRBJ2-5	CSAKSLAGPLTQYF	TGCAGCGCCAAATCCCTAGCGGGGCCTTTGACCCAGTACTTC
-	-	TRBV6-5	TRBJ1-5	CASTDGQGHQPQHF	TGTGCCAGCACCGACGGGCAGGGCCATCAGCCCCAGCATTTT
-	-	TRBV28	TRBJ1-6	CASLRVRNSPLHF	TGTGCCAGCCTCCGGGTGAGGAATTCACCCCTCCACTTT
few	-	TRBV19	TRBJ1-5	CASSTQGLSGGRQPQHF	TGTGCCAGTAGTACGCAGGGCCTCTCGGGAGGGAGACAGCCCCAGCATTTT
-	TRBD1	TRBV19	TRBJ2-2	CASSRTGGYTGELFF	TGTGCCAGTAGTCGGACAGGGGGTTACACCGGGGAGCTGTTTTTT
-	-	TRBV12-3/TRBV12-4	TRBJ2-7	CASSHGGYYEQYF	TGTGCCAGCAGTCACGGGGGATACTACGAGCAGTACTTC
-	TRBD1	TRBV2	TRBJ2-7	CASSELMTGSGYEQYF	TGTGCCAGCAGCGAATTGATGACAGGGTCTGGCTACGAGCAGTACTTC
-	-	TRBV2	TRBJ1-1	CATLGQVNTEAFF	TGTGCCACACTGGGGCAGGTGAACACTGAAGCTTTCTTT
-	-	TRBV6-5	TRBJ1-5	CASRYRSNQPQHF	TGTGCCAGCAGGTACCGTAGCAATCAGCCCCAGCATTTT
-	-	TRBV19	TRBJ1-5	CASRPRVPSNQPQHF	TGTGCCAGTAGGCCCCGGGTCCCATCGAATCAGCCCCAGCATTTT
-	TRBD2	TRBV18	TRBJ2-2	CASSRWVRTSGNKNTGELFF	TGTGCCAGCTCACGGTGGGTGCGGACTAGCGGGAACAAGAACACCGGGGAGCTGTTTTTT
-	TRBD2	TRBV30	TRBJ2-2	CAWSVHPGGSTGELFF	TGTGCCTGGAGTGTACACCCGGGGGGTAGCACCGGGGAGCTGTTTTTT
-	-	TRBV5-1	TRBJ1-1	CASSDGGMNTEAFF	TGCGCCAGTTCTGACGGGGGAATGAACACTGAAGCTTTCTTT
-	-	TRBV28	TRBJ2-3	CASLAATSTDTQYF	TGTGCCAGCCTAGCAGCGACTAGCACAGATACGCAGTATTTT
-	-	TRBV7-2	TRBJ2-3	CASSLGRHIDTQYF	TGTGCCAGCAGCTTAGGGCGGCACATAGATACGCAGTATTTT
-	-	TRBV24-1	TRBJ1-5	CATSDAHSQPQHF	TGTGCCACCAGTGATGCCCATAGTCAGCCCCAGCATTTT
once	-	TRBV6-5	TRBJ2-1	CASSYSRQNNEQFF	TGTGCCAGCAGTTACTCGAGGCAGAACAATGAGCAGTTCTTC
-	TRBD1	TRBV5-1	TRBJ2-7	CASSAATGGIAYEQYF	TGCGCCAGCAGCGCCGCGACAGGGGGGATCGCCTACGAGCAGTACTTC
-	TRBD1	TRBV7-2	TRBJ1-5	CASSYGQGGPQPQHF	TGTGCCAGCAGCTACGGACAGGGGGGACCTCAGCCCCAGCATTTT
-	-	TRBV6-1	TRBJ1-5	CASRENKPGTPERYQPQHF	TGTGCCAGCAGGGAAAATAAACCAGGGACACCCGAACGCTACCAGCCCCAGCATTTT
-	-	TRBV5-1	TRBJ2-3	CASSLDQRATQYF	TGCGCCAGCAGCTTGGATCAGCGAGCCACGCAGTATTTT
-	-	TRBV7-8	TRBJ2-5	CASSRRAVQETQYF	TGTGCCAGCAGCCGGCGAGCCGTCCAAGAGACCCAGTACTTC
-	TRBD2	TRBV4-1	TRBJ2-3	CASSQASGYTDTQYF	TGCGCCAGCAGCCAGGCTAGCGGTTACACAGATACGCAGTATTTT
-	-	TRBV6-5	TRBJ2-7	CASSWRQVKSYEQYF	TGTGCCAGCAGTTGGAGACAGGTGAAGTCCTACGAGCAGTACTTC
-	TRBD1	TRBV9	TRBJ2-4	CASSAGQGGIQYF	TGTGCCAGCAGCGCCGGACAGGGAGGCATTCAGTACTTC
-	TRBD1	TRBV6-5	TRBJ1-5	CASRGQGGQPQHF	TGTGCCAGCAGAGGACAGGGGGGACAGCCCCAGCATTTT